This T cell receptor beta chain comes out of a study of beta chain features in type 1 diabetes. Study findings and constraints: Researchers report that Type 1 diabetes patients had moderately but significantly shorter TCRB CDR3s across all four CD4+ subsets.

V was trimmed by 3 bases and J by 8 bases, leaving 14 bases between them. Per the germline V gene, CDR1 is SGHAT and CDR2 is FQNNGV. This CDR3 has 14 amino acids. A word on this clone: Its antigen is currently unknown.

The study reverse transcribed the entire isolated RNA, so it sequenced expressed TCRB transcripts. TCRdb's copy holds only in-frame clones and misses some; the assay was immunoSEQ multiplex PCR. This sample yields 350,000 to 450,000 clones, of which roughly an eighth are seen a single time; roughly 0.0097% belongs to the top ten. This TCR was recovered from a woman between 18 and 29 years old with type 1 diabetes. The V gene is TRBV11-2, the J gene TRBJ2-1; D uncertain. The material sequenced was naive CD4+ T cells from blood. CDR3 in DNA: TGTGCCAGCAGCTTGGTCGTCGGCGGCGATGAGCAGTTCTTC. It codes for CASSLVVGGDEQFF.